Below, 21 T cell receptor beta chains from the same sample are listed, as sequenced in a study of blood T cell repertoires in COVID-19. Some clones are missing from TCRdb's copy, which holds only in-frame ones; the method was immunoSEQ multiplex PCR. Here the sample spans some 20,000 clones, 80% to 90% being singletons. Sequenced sample: peripheral blood. All receptors derive from a woman aged 60-75 years with active COVID-19.

V gene TRBV7-6 combines with J gene TRBJ1-6; the D is unclear. CDR3 length: 18 residues. The V end lost 5 bases, the J end lost 0 bases, and 17 bases lay between the germline ends. Germline values: CDR1 SGHVS, CDR2 FNYEAQ. In DNA form, the CDR3 reads TGTGCCAGCAGCGCCGACTCCACGAAGAGCTCCTATAATTCACCCCTCCACTTT. Translated, it gives CASSADSTKSSYNSPLHF. The whole variable domain, remainder taken from reference TRBV7-6 and TRBJ1-6, is GAGVSQSPRYKVTKRGQDVALRCDPISGHVSLYWYRQALGQGPEFLTYFNYEAQQDKSGLPNDRFSAERPEGSISTLTIQRTEQRDSAMYRCASSADSTKSSYNSPLHFGNGTRLTVT.

CDR3 residues: CSVVRGQGAHEQYF. The CDR3 bases are TGCAGCGTTGTCAGGGGGCAGGGGGCCCACGAGCAGTACTTC. The V call is TRBV29-1, the J call TRBJ2-7; TRBD1 matches at 8 bases. CDR1 and CDR2 (germline): SQVTM, ANQGSEA. The CDR3 contains 14 residues. Losses at the gene ends were 4 bases for V and 5 bases for J; bases not matched to a gene: 10.

The V call is TRBV10-3, the J call TRBJ1-2; 7 bases match TRBD1. V lost 1 base, J lost 6 bases, and 11 bases stayed unmatched. CDR1 ENHRY and CDR2 SYGVKD come from the germline V gene. The CDR3 extends over 16 amino acids. This chain's CDR3 is CAISELAGQDSDGYTF. The CDR3 region has the DNA TGTGCCATCAGTGAGTTAGCAGGACAGGACTCAGATGGCTACACCTTC.

This chain links TRBV3-1 (or the pseudogene TRBV3-2) with TRBJ2-7; TRBD2 matches at 11 bases. The CDR3 is 15 residues long. Germline lookup yields CDR1 LGHDT and CDR2 YNNKEL (reference sequence). The V gene end was trimmed by 2 bases and the J gene end by 4 bases; junction bases not matched to a gene: 4. The CDR3 region has the DNA TGTGCCAGCAGCCAAAATCCTAGCGGGGGGTACGAGCAGTACTTC. It is translated as CASSQNPSGGYEQYF.

The V and J genes are TRBV7-4 and TRBJ1-6; TRBD1 matches at 8 bases. The CDR3 is 15 residues long. Germline values: CDR1 SGHVT, CDR2 SQSDAQ. J gave up 2 bases and V 6 bases, and 3 bases lay outside the gene matches. The CDR3: CASSRTGTYNSPLHF. CDR3 DNA: TGTGCCAGCAGTCGGACAGGGACCTATAATTCACCCCTCCACTTT.

The chain's CDR3 is CASSKQGYQETQYF. The CDR3 nucleotides are TGCGCCAGCAGCAAGCAGGGGTACCAAGAGACCCAGTACTTC. V usage is TRBV5-1 and J usage is TRBJ2-5, with D tentatively TRBD1 (6 bases). The CDR3 sequence is 14 residues long. Germline V CDR1 and CDR2: SGHRS, YFSETQ. V was cut by 4 bases and J by 0 bases, with 10 bases left in between.

This chain uses TRBV5-4 with TRBJ2-7; 9 nucleotides line up with TRBD1. CDR3 length equals 15 residues. Per germline, CDR1 SGHNT and CDR2 YYREEE (reference sequence). Losses at the gene ends were 3 bases for V and 4 bases for J; bases not matched to a gene: 8. The CDR3 region has the DNA TGTGCCAGCAGCTCTCCGGACAGGGGTGGGTACGAGCAGTACTTC. It encodes CASSSPDRGGYEQYF.

The rearrangement links TRBV19 to TRBJ1-1; 8 bases fit TRBD1. Per germline, CDR1 LNHDA and CDR2 SQIVND (reference sequence). V shed 10 bases, J shed 1 base, and the junction held 11 bases outside the gene matches. The CDR3 spans 15 residues. In DNA, the CDR3 is TGTGCCACTGAAGCGGACAGGGCAAGGAACACTGAAGCTTTCTTT. This encodes CATEADRARNTEAFF.

The CDR3 protein is CASSLAQRNTEAFF. The DNA for the CDR3 is TGTGCCAGCAGCTTGGCCCAGCGGAACACTGAAGCTTTCTTT. The rearrangement uses TRBV5-8 and TRBJ1-1; D gene unclear. The CDR3 contains 14 residues. V shed 0 bases and J shed 1 base, with 7 bases lying between them. Germline assignment: CDR1 SGHTS and CDR2 YDEGEE.

V and J are TRBV12-3 or TRBV12-4 and TRBJ1-2; 8 bases map to TRBD1. CDR3 length equals 13 residues. V trimming: 6 bases; J trimming: 6 bases; junction bases outside the gene matches: 6. This CDR3 is CASRQQGVHGYTF. The CDR3 DNA is TGTGCCAGCAGGCAACAGGGGGTACATGGCTACACCTTC.

The genes are TRBV19 and TRBJ2-7; 9 nucleotides align to TRBD2. V shed 5 bases, J shed 6 bases, and the junction held 5 bases outside the gene matches. Germline V lookup: CDR1 LNHDA, CDR2 SQIVND (reference sequence). CDR3 length equals 13 residues. The chain's CDR3 is CASSLGLASEQYF. In DNA form, the CDR3 reads TGTGCCAGTAGTCTTGGACTAGCGAGCGAGCAGTACTTC.

The chain joins TRBV9 to TRBJ2-3; possible D gene TRBD2, 7 bases. This CDR3 contains 16 residues. The germline V gene has CDR1 SGDLS and CDR2 YYNGEE. The V and J ends lost 3 bases and 2 bases respectively, with 16 bases between them. This CDR3 is CASSARAGASTDTQYF. As DNA, the CDR3 is TGTGCCAGCAGCGCCCGTGCGGGGGCTTCCACAGATACGCAGTATTTT.

The chain employs TRBV19 and TRBJ1-1; TRBD1 matches at 8 bases. The germline gives CDR1 LNHDA, CDR2 SQIVND (reference sequence). CDR3 size: 13 residues. Trimming took 10 bases from V and 6 from J; bases not matched to a gene: 10. The CDR3 sequence is CAISQQGGSEAFF. The CDR3 nucleotides read TGTGCCATTTCCCAACAGGGGGGATCTGAAGCTTTCTTT.

The rearrangement uses TRBV18 and TRBJ1-3, with D possibly matching TRBD1 (5 bases). This CDR3 is 18 amino acids long. V was pared by 3 bases and J by 8 bases, with 26 bases between. Germline-derived CDR1 and CDR2 are KGHSH and LQKENI. CDR3 sequence: CASSPILLTATAGDTIYF. CDR3 coding DNA: TGTGCCAGCTCACCGATACTCCTTACAGCTACCGCGGGGGACACCATATATTTT.

This clone has a single count. The V call is TRBV24-1, the J call TRBJ1-2; TRBD1 aligns across 11 bases. The CDR3 is made up of 14 amino acids. Germline CDR1 is KGHDR and CDR2 is SFDVKD. Germline trimming cut 4 bases from V and 6 bases from J; bases unmatched to any gene: 3. In DNA, the CDR3 is TGTGCCACCAGTGACGGACAGGGGGCGGATGGCTACACCTTC. Amino acid sequence: CATSDGQGADGYTF.

V usage is TRBV7-6 and J usage is TRBJ2-7; the match to TRBD2 covers 8 bases. Germline V CDR1 and CDR2: SGHVS, FNYEAQ. The CDR3 runs to 15 residues. V shed 1 base and J 0 bases; nucleotides not matched to a gene: 2. CDR3 sequence (DNA): TGTGCCAGCAGCTTAGGCGGGGGGTACTCCTACGAGCAGTACTTC. Amino acids: CASSLGGGYSYEQYF.

The chain links TRBV10-3 to TRBJ1-2, with D tentatively TRBD1 (5 bases). With 0 bases removed from V and 2 bases from J, the gap between germline ends came to 7 bases. Germline V CDR1 and CDR2: ENHRY, SYGVKD. CDR3 length equals 14 residues. DNA of the CDR3: TGTGCCATCAGTGAGTCCGGGGGAAACTATGGCTACACCTTC. Translation: CAISESGGNYGYTF.

V gene TRBV7-6 combines with J gene TRBJ2-3, with a weak D call TRBD2 (5 bases). Germline V CDR1 and CDR2: SGHVS, FNYEAQ. The CDR3 loop spans 17 amino acids. Trimming removed 4 bases at V and 1 base at J, with 18 bases between. The CDR3 bases are TGTGCCAGCAGCTCCCTTGCGGGTAACCTGGGCACAGATACGCAGTATTTT. As protein: CASSSLAGNLGTDTQYF.

As DNA, the CDR3 is TGTGCCAGCAGTTCACAGGGGAAAACTAATGAAAAACTGTTTTTT. Residues: CASSSQGKTNEKLFF. The chain joins TRBV2 to TRBJ1-4; 7 bases are a match to TRBD1. The CDR3 contains 15 residues. The germline V gene has CDR1 SNHLY and CDR2 FYNNEI. J was trimmed by 1 base and V by 5 bases; bases with no gene match: 4.

This chain links TRBV7-7 with TRBJ1-2; 7 nucleotides line up with TRBD1. The germline V gene has CDR1 SSHAT and CDR2 FNYEAQ (reference sequence). J gave up 0 bases and V 6 bases, and 7 bases lay outside the gene matches. The CDR3 totals 15 residues. Here the CDR3 reads CASRGKGASNYGYTF. The CDR3, as DNA: TGTGCCAGCAGGGGGAAGGGGGCATCTAACTATGGCTACACCTTC.

This rearrangement joins TRBV7-6 to TRBJ1-4; D perhaps matches TRBD1 (5 bases). CDR1 is SGHVS, CDR2 FNYEAQ, per germline. The CDR3 runs to 16 residues. Trimming took 7 bases from V and 7 from J, leaving 22 bases between them. The CDR3 is CASTSAEATVGEKLFF. The CDR3 nucleotides are TGTGCCAGCACCTCAGCCGAGGCGACAGTCGGTGAAAAACTGTTTTTT.